This T cell receptor beta chain comes out of a study of T cell responses to AZD1222 COVID-19 vaccine. Findings of the study overall: Baseline seropositives among AZD1222 recipients totaled only five or six. Repertoire sampling happened only post peak T cell response. Elevations in Spike-specific TCR breadth and depth followed administration of two AZD1222 doses. A reported finding is that nearly half of spike-specific TCRs target unmutated variant regions.

Concerning this clone: Its antigen is as yet unknown.

The CDR3 has 15 residues. V lost 0 bases to trimming and J lost 0 bases, with 8 bases between them. Germline CDR1 is SGHTA and CDR2 is FQGNSA. Data came from immunoSEQ multiplex PCR; TCRdb stores just in-frame clones and leaves some out. Counted here are around 88,000 clones, about 90% occurring once; the ten biggest clones make up 10%. The chain has TRBV7-2 and TRBJ1-1; D is uncertain. The specimen comprised peripheral blood, sampled on day 0 of MenACWY control vaccination. This sequence was found in an adult in good health. The DNA for the CDR3 is TGTGCCAGCAGCTTAGCCTCCAGCATGAACACTGAAGCTTTCTTT. Translating gives CASSLASSMNTEAFF.